This TCR beta chain was recovered during a study of blood T cell repertoires in COVID-19. CDR1 is SGHRS and CDR2 is YFSETQ in the germline V gene. The CDR3 is made up of 18 amino acids. V shed 2 bases and J 0 bases; nucleotides not matched to a gene: 10. The method was immunoSEQ multiplex PCR; TCRdb's version includes in-frame clones alone and lacks a portion of them. The sample consists of 200,000 to 250,000 clones, 85% to 90% of them appearing once. Material: peripheral blood. V usage is TRBV5-1 and J usage is TRBJ2-2, with 7 bases identical to TRBD1. The source is a man older than 75 with acute or convalescent COVID-19. CDR3 amino acids: CASSFSIRGTANTGELFF. In DNA, the CDR3 is TGCGCCAGCAGCTTTAGTATTCGTGGGACAGCGAACACCGGGGAGCTGTTTTTT. Variable domain in full (rest from reference TRBV5-1 and TRBJ2-2): KAGVTQTPRYLIKTRGQQVTLSCSPISGHRSVSWYQQTPGQGLQFLFEYFSETQRNKGNFPGRFSGRQFSNSRSEMNVSTLELGDSALYLCASSFSIRGTANTGELFFGEGSRLTVL.